Below are 6 T cell receptor beta chains sequenced from a single sample in a study of identifying expanded T cells in peripheral blood. TCRdb keeps only in-frame clones here, not all; method: immunoSEQ multiplex PCR. The table has more than 45,000 clones, more than 70% seen once. Sequences were obtained from blood. The receptors derive from a person aged 18 to 75 in good health.

Only one count was recorded for this clone. The chain has TRBV19 and TRBJ1-5, with TRBD1 identical over 7 bases. V lost 0 bases and J lost 6; bases outside the gene matches: 5. Germline V gene data show CDR1 as LNHDA and CDR2 as SQIVND (reference sequence). The CDR3 runs to 15 residues. The CDR3 DNA is TGTGCCAGTAGTATAGATCTAGGGGGCGGTCAGCCCCAGCATTTT. As protein: CASSIDLGGGQPQHF.

This clone showed up just a few times. V and J are TRBV6-1 and TRBJ1-1, with 7 bases that match TRBD1. Germline CDR1 and CDR2: MNHNS and SASEGT. CDR3 length equals 14 residues. Losses at the gene ends were 4 bases for V and 4 bases for J; bases not matched to a gene: 6. The CDR3 region is CASSVTQGITEAFF. As DNA, the CDR3 is TGTGCCAGCAGTGTAACACAGGGGATCACTGAAGCTTTCTTT.

Only one count was recorded for this clone. This chain links TRBV5-1 with TRBJ2-2; D gene uncertain. V gave up 0 bases and J gave up 1 base, with 4 bases separating them. This CDR3 is built from 14 residues. Per germline, CDR1 SGHRS and CDR2 YFSETQ. The DNA for the CDR3 is TGCGCCAGCAGCTTGGCCGGGAACACCGGGGAGCTGTTTTTT. Translated: CASSLAGNTGELFF.

The chain combines TRBV2 with TRBJ1-3; 8 positions match TRBD1. V lost 5 bases, J lost 1 base, and 7 bases stayed unmatched. CDR1 SNHLY and CDR2 FYNNEI come from the germline V gene. This CDR3 has 16 residues. In DNA, the CDR3 is TGTGCCAGCAGTTTCGGACAGGGAAGGTCTGGAAACACCATATATTTT. It yields the protein CASSFGQGRSGNTIYF.

The chain has TRBV12-5 and TRBJ2-1; 9 positions match TRBD1. Germline V lookup: CDR1 LGHNT, CDR2 FRNRAP. The CDR3 is 15 residues long. V was pared by 5 bases and J by 7 bases, with 9 bases of the junction left unmatched. The CDR3 DNA reads TGTGCTAGTGGTCCCGGGACAGGGAGGGCAAATGAGCAGTTCTTC. Encoded protein: CASGPGTGRANEQFF.

The CDR3 sequence: CASSPLMTGGGTEAFF. CDR3 sequence (DNA): TGTGCCAGCAGCCCTCTGATGACCGGGGGCGGGACTGAAGCTTTCTTT. This chain uses TRBV28 with TRBJ1-1, with D possibly being TRBD1 (6 bases). V lost 6 bases, J lost 5 bases, and 22 bases lay in between. Germline V gene data show CDR1 as MDHEN and CDR2 as SYDVKM. This CDR3 is 16 amino acids long.